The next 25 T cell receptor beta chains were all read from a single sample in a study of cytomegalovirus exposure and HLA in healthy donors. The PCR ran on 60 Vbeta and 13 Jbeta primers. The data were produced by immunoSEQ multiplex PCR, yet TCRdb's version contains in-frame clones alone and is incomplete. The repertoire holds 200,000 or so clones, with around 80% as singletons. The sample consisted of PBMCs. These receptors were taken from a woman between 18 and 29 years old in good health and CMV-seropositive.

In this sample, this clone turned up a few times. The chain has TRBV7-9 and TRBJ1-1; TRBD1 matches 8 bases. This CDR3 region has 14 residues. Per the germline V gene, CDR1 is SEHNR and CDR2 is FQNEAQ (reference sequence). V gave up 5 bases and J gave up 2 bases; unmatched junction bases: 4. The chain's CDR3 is CASSIDRGNTEAFF. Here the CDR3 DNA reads TGTGCCAGCAGCATTGACAGGGGTAACACTGAAGCTTTCTTT.

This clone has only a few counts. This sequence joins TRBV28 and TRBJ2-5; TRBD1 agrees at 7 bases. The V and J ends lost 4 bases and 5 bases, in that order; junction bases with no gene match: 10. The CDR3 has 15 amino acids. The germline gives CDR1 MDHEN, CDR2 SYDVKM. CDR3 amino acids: CASSSGQAGSETQYF. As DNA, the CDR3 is TGTGCCAGCAGTTCCGGACAGGCCGGGTCCGAGACCCAGTACTTC.

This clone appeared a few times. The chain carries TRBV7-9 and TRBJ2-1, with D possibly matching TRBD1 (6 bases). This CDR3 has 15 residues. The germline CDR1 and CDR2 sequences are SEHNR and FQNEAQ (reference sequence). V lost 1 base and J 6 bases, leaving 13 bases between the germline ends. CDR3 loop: CASSLVGTGPNEQFF. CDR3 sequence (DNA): TGTGCCAGCAGCTTAGTGGGAACAGGGCCCAATGAGCAGTTCTTC.

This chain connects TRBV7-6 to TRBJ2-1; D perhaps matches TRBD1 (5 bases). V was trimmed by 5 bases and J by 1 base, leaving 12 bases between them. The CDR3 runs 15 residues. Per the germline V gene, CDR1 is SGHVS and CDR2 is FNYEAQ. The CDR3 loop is CASSAKRGSYNEQFF. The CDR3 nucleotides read TGTGCCAGCAGCGCCAAAAGGGGTTCCTACAATGAGCAGTTCTTC.

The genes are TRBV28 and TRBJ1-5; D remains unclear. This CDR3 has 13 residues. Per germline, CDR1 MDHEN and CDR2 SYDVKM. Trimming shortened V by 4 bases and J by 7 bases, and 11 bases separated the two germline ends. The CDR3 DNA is TGTGCCAGCAGTTCGGAGTTGGCCCAGCCCCAGCATTTT. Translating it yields CASSSELAQPQHF.

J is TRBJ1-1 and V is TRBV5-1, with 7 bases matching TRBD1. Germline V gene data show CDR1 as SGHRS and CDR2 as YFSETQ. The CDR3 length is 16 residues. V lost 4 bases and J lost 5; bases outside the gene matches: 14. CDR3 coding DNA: TGCGCCAGCAGCCCGAGGACAGGATACGGAAGGACTGAAGCTTTCTTT. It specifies CASSPRTGYGRTEAFF.

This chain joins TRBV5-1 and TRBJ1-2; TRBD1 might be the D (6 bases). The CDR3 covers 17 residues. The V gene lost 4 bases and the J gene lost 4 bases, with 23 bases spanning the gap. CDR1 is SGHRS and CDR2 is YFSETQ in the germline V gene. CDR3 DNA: TGCGCCAGCAGCCCCGGGACATCTACGCCCATATTCTATGGCTACACCTTC. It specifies CASSPGTSTPIFYGYTF.

The CDR3 reads CASRGGGTDTQYF. The CDR3 DNA is TGTGCCAGCAGGGGGGGTGGGACAGATACGCAGTATTTT. This chain joins TRBV27 and TRBJ2-3, with D perhaps matching TRBD2 (6 bases). The CDR3 is made up of 13 amino acids. Germline values: CDR1 MNHEY, CDR2 SMNVEV (reference sequence). Trimming pared 6 bases from V and 3 bases from J, leaving 10 bases between.

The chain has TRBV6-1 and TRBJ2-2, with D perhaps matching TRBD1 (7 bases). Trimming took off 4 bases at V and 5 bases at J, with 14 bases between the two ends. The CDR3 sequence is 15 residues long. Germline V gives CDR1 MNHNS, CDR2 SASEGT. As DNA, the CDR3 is TGTGCCAGCAGTGTCAGTCAGGGGGGTACCGGGGAGCTGTTTTTT. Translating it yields CASSVSQGGTGELFF.

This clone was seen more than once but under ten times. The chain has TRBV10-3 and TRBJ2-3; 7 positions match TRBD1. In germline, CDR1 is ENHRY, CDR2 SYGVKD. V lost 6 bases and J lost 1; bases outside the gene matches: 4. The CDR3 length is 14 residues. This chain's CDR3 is CAIRTGTGTDTQYF. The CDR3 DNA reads TGTGCCATCAGGACCGGGACAGGCACAGATACGCAGTATTTT.

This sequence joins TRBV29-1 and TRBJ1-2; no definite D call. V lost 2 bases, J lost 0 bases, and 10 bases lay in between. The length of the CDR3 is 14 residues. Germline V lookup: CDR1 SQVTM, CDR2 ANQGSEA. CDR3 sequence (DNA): TGCAGCGTTGAATTTCGGGAGACTAACTATGGCTACACCTTC. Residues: CSVEFRETNYGYTF.

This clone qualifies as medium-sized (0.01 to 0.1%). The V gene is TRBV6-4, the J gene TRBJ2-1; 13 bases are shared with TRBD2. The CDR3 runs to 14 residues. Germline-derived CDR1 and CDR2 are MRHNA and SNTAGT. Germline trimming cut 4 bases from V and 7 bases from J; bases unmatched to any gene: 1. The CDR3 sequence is CASSGGLAGNEQFF. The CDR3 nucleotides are TGTGCCAGCAGTGGGGGACTAGCGGGAAATGAGCAGTTCTTC.

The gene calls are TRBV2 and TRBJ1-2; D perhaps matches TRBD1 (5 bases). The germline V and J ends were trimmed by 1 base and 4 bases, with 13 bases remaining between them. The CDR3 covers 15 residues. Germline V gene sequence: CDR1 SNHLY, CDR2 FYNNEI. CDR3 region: CASSEVRRGGYGYTF. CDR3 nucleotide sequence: TGTGCCAGCAGTGAAGTTCGGCGCGGGGGCTATGGCTACACCTTC.

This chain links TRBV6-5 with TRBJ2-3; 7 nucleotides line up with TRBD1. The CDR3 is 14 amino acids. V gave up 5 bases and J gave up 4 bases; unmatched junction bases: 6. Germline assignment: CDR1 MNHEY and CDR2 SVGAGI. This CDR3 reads CASSRTGAADTQYF. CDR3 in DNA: TGTGCCAGCAGTCGCACAGGGGCCGCAGATACGCAGTATTTT.

CDR3 sequence (DNA): TGCGCCAGCAGCCAAGGAAGGGGCCAGGCGCGCAATGAGCAGTTCTTC. It yields the protein CASSQGRGQARNEQFF. The V and J genes are TRBV4-1 and TRBJ2-1; TRBD1 might be the D (5 bases). Trimming stripped 1 base from V and 6 bases from J, with 16 bases between. This CDR3 has 16 amino acids. Germline V gives CDR1 MGHRA, CDR2 YSYEKL.

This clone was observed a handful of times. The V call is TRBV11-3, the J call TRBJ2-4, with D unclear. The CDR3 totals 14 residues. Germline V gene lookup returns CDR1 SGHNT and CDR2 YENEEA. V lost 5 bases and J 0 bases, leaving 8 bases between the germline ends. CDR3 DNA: TGTGCCAGCAGCCCCAGAATAGCCAAAAACATTCAGTACTTC. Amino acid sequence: CASSPRIAKNIQYF.

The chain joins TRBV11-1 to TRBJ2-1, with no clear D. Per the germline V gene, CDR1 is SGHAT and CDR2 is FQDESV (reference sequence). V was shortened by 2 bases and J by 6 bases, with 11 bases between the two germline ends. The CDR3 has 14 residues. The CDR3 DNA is TGTGCCAGCAGCTTACTGCAGAACACCAATGAGCAGTTCTTC. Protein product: CASSLLQNTNEQFF.

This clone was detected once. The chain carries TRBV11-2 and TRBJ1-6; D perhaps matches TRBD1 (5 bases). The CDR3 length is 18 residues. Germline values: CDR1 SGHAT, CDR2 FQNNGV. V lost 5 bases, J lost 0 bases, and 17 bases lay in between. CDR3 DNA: TGTGCCAGCAGCGCCAAGACAGCAAAGAGCTCCTATAATTCACCCCTCCACTTT. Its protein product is CASSAKTAKSSYNSPLHF.

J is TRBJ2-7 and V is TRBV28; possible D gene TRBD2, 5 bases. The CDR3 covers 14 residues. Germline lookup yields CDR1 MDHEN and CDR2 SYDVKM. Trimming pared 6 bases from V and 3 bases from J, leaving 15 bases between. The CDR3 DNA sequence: TGTGCCAGCAGCCGTTCTCGGGATAACTACGAGCAGTACGTC. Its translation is CASSRSRDNYEQYV.

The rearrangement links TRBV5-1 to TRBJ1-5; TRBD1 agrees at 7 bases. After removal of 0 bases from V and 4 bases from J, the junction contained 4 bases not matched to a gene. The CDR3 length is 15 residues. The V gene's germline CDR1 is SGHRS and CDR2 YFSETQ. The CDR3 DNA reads TGCGCCAGCAGCTTGGTAGGGACAGAGAATCAGCCCCAGCATTTT. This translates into CASSLVGTENQPQHF.

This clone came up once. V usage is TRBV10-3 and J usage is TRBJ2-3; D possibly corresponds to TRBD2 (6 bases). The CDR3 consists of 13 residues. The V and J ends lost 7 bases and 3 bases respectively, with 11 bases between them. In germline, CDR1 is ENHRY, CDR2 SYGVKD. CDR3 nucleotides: TGTGCCATCAATGCGGGGTTGACAGATACGCAGTATTTT. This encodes CAINAGLTDTQYF.

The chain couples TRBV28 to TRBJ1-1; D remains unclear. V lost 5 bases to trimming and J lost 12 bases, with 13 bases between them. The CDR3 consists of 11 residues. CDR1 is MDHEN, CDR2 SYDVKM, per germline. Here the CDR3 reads CASSPSRRTFF. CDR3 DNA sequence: TGTGCCAGCAGTCCTAGCCGTCGGACTTTCTTT.

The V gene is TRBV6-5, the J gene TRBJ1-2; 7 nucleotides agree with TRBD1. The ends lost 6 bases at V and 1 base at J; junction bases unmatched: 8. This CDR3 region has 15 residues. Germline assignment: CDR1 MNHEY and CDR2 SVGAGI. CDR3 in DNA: TGTGCCAGCAGGCACGACAGGGCCCATAACTATGGCTACACCTTC. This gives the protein CASRHDRAHNYGYTF.

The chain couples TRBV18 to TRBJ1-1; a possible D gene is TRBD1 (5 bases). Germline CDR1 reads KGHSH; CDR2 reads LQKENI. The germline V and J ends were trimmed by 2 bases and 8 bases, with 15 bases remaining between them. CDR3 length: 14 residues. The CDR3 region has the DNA TGTGCCAGCTCACCAAGTGAGACCCGGACAGAAGCTTTCTTT. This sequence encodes CASSPSETRTEAFF.

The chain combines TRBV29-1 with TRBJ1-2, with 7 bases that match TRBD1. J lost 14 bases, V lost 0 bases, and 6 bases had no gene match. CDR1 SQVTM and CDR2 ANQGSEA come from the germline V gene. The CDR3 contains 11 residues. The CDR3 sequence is CSVEDWDRGTF. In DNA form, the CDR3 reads TGCAGCGTTGAAGATTGGGACAGAGGGACCTTC.